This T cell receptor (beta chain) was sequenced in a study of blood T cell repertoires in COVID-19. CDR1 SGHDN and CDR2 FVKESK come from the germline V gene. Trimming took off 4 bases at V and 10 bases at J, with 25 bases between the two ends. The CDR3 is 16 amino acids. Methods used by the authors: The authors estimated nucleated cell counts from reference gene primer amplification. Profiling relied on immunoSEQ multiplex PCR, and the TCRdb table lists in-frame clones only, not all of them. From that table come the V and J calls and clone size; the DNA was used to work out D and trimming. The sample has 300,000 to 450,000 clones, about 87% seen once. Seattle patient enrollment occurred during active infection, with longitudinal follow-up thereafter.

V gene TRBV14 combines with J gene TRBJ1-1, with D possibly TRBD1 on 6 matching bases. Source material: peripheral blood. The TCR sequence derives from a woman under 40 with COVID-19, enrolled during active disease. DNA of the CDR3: TGTGCCAGCAGCCCGATACCTTTTCAGGGGTTCTTTGGAGCTTTCTTT. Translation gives CASSPIPFQGFFGAFF.